This is a list of T cell receptor beta chains from one sample in a study. One entry per CDR3 protein, called by TCRdb with MiXCR from the 5' RACE reads. The table records over 25,000 distinct CDR3 sequences, about a quarter of them present only once. Sequencing used tumor-infiltrating Tregs sorted from the breast tumor. The receptors shown here come from a female donor with breast cancer. CDR3s include the opening cysteine and the closing phenylalanine or tryptophan. Each record gives: CDR3 protein, clone size, V gene, J gene. Part of the rows lack a size; the others show once, few, many or a class for expanded clones.

CASRWTASYEQYF,many,TRBV27,TRBJ2-7
CASSADRGRANVLTF,.,TRBV9,TRBJ2-6
CASSWTGRDNEQCF,.,TRBV6-6,TRBJ2-1
CASSPRQGAYGANVLTF,many,TRBV4-2,TRBJ2-6
CASRPPGGGNTEAFF,many,TRBV4-1,TRBJ1-1
CASGPGTNAEAFF,few,TRBV7-3,TRBJ1-1
CSAQPPGGAMDGYTF,few,TRBV20-1,TRBJ1-2
CASSQAGTGAQPQHF,many,TRBV3-1,TRBJ1-5
CSARGELAGVKYEQYF,.,TRBV20-1,TRBJ2-7
CASSRSGSSYNEQFF,.,TRBV5-1,TRBJ2-1
CASSPMPGGNYEQYF,.,TRBV7-3,TRBJ2-7
CASEREVYNEQFF,few,TRBV30,TRBJ2-1
CASSLGLAGEDGYTF,.,TRBV5-1,TRBJ1-2
CASSPGTGIGQPQHF,.,TRBV12-3/TRBV12-4,TRBJ1-5
CASSRAGTENTEAFF,.,TRBV6-5,TRBJ1-1
CASSLQATNTEAFF,many,TRBV6-5,TRBJ1-1
CASSFFRYNEQFF,medium-sized,TRBV7-2,TRBJ2-1
CASRPVTEQFF,many,TRBV12-3/TRBV12-4,TRBJ2-1
CSARDRFRGALNEQFF,.,TRBV20-1,TRBJ2-1
CATSRGARVSEAFF,.,TRBV15,TRBJ1-1
CSAGGGSNYGYTF,many,TRBV20-1,TRBJ1-2
CASARQGWETQYF,many,TRBV2,TRBJ2-5
CASSVRWGAGKLFF,once,TRBV9,TRBJ2-2
CATRGNEQFF,many,TRBV10-3,TRBJ2-1
CASSLPDRVGREKLFF,.,TRBV7-9,TRBJ1-4
CASSPLTGRTEAFF,.,TRBV9,TRBJ1-1
CASSPIPGHSSYNEQFF,few,TRBV27,TRBJ2-1
CASSTRVGRGPYEQYF,many,TRBV11-2,TRBJ2-7
CASSGGHNEQFF,few,TRBV2,TRBJ2-1
CASSQWTSGRNEQFF,.,TRBV4-2,TRBJ2-1
CASSLEAQRSTQYFGNTEAFF,.,TRBV5-1,TRBJ1-1
CASSFGLAGAPSYEQYF,many,TRBV7-9,TRBJ2-7
CASSSGTGTYEQYF,many,TRBV5-1,TRBJ2-7
CASSKAGSSYNEQFF,few,TRBV6-2/TRBV6-3,TRBJ2-1
CSAREGEDGNQPQHF,few,TRBV20-1,TRBJ1-5
CASQGRDSLPYEQYF,.,TRBV28,TRBJ2-7
CASGTANTEAFF,many,TRBV5-1,TRBJ1-1
CASSPGQGGFYEQYF,.,TRBV9,TRBJ2-7
CASSVTGRDTQYF,.,TRBV10-2,TRBJ2-3
CASSPEVKNTEAFF,few,TRBV12-3/TRBV12-4,TRBJ1-1
CSVHDSGGELFF,many,TRBV29-1,TRBJ2-2
CASGLPPGQFLAGRPYEQYF,few,TRBV12-5,TRBJ2-7
CASSLGQGVFF,once,TRBV5-1,TRBJ1-1
CASRWTVVRGFSYNEQFF,few,TRBV12-3/TRBV12-4,TRBJ2-1
CASRGNREQFF,few,TRBV12-3/TRBV12-4,TRBJ2-1
CASSQRQGSATDTQYF,many,TRBV5-1,TRBJ2-3
CASSQDLEGNTIYF,.,TRBV14,TRBJ1-3